Shown below are 3 T cell receptor beta chains from a single sample sequenced in a study of T cells after yellow fever vaccination. A single record per CDR3 protein comes from TCRdb applying MiXCR to the 5' RACE reads. The top ten hold roughly 2.5% of the sample, which has over 150,000 distinct CDR3 sequences, around 7.3% seen once. The material sequenced was CD4+ T cells sorted from PBMCs, taken less than 6 days after the first yellow fever vaccination. The origin of the receptors is a man between 18 and 35 years old who received the YFV17D yellow fever vaccine.

Comments on this clonotype: It may be a read error: a sequence one base away is much more abundant. The chain employs TRBV5-1 and TRBJ2-4, with D possibly matching TRBD1 (6 bases). The CDR3 consists of 16 residues. The germline gives CDR1 SGHRS, CDR2 YFSETQ. This CDR3 reads CARSLDGQRAKNIQYF. CDR3 DNA sequence: TGCGCCCGCAGCTTGGATGGACAGCGGGCCAAAAACATTCAGTACTTC. The full variable domain, completed using reference TRBV5-1 and TRBJ2-4, is KAGVTQTPRYLIKTRGQQVTLSCSPISGHRSVSWYQQTPGQGLQFLFEYFSETQRNKGNFPGRFSGRQFSNSRSEMNVSTLELGDSALYLCARSLDGQRAKNIQYFGAGTRLSVL.

In its sample, this clonotype was seen many times. This chain uses TRBV12-5 with TRBJ2-7, with TRBD1 matching 8 bases. Germline V gene data show CDR1 as LGHNT and CDR2 as FRNRAP. V gave up 6 bases and J gave up 3 bases; unmatched junction bases: 10. This CDR3 has 15 residues. The DNA for the CDR3 is TGTGCTAGTGGCGCGGGGACAGGTGTAGGCTACGAGCAGTACTTC. Protein sequence: CASGAGTGVGYEQYF.

This clonotype showed up many times. This CDR3 reads CASSLSLVITGELFF. The CDR3 DNA follows: TGCGCCAGCAGCTTGAGCCTAGTTATCACCGGGGAGCTGTTTTTT. The gene calls are TRBV5-1 and TRBJ2-2; D is unresolved. Trimming took off 1 base at V and 4 bases at J, with 11 bases between the two ends. Looked up from germline, CDR1 is SGHRS and CDR2 is YFSETQ. The CDR3 totals 15 residues.